The 23 T cell receptor beta chains below all came from one sample that was sequenced in a study of blood T cell repertoires in COVID-19. Data came from immunoSEQ multiplex PCR; TCRdb stores just in-frame clones and leaves some out. The data show around 160,000 clones, roughly 90% seen once. Sequenced: peripheral blood. The receptors here all came from a man between 60 and 75 years old with acute or convalescent COVID-19.

In DNA form, the CDR3 reads TGTGCCAGCAGCCAACCTCCCGGGGAGGTAGGCTACACCTTC. It encodes CASSQPPGEVGYTF. This rearrangement joins TRBV3-1 (or the pseudogene TRBV3-2) to TRBJ1-2; no definite D call. Trimming removed 2 bases from V and 8 bases from J, with 15 bases in between. Germline V lookup: CDR1 LGHDT, CDR2 YNNKEL (reference sequence). The CDR3 contains 14 residues.

This chain connects TRBV27 to TRBJ2-2; D unresolved. The ends were cut back, 3 bases at V and 4 bases at J, with 6 bases in the middle. Germline-derived CDR1 and CDR2 are MNHEY and SMNVEV (reference sequence). The length of the CDR3 is 13 residues. This CDR3 is CASSFSGTGELFF. The CDR3 DNA is TGTGCCAGCAGTTTTTCCGGCACCGGGGAGCTGTTTTTT.

This clone was seen once. V and J are TRBV19 and TRBJ1-2; no clear D. Germline lookup yields CDR1 LNHDA and CDR2 SQIVND (reference sequence). V gave up 4 bases and J gave up 7 bases, with 13 bases separating them. The CDR3 totals 13 residues. Here the CDR3 reads CASSNLAGAGYTF. Here the CDR3 DNA reads TGTGCCAGTAGTAATCTGGCGGGAGCTGGCTACACCTTC.

This clone was seen a single time. The chain joins TRBV19 to TRBJ1-3; 7 nucleotides align to TRBD1. The CDR3 has 13 residues. The germline CDR1 and CDR2 sequences are LNHDA and SQIVND (reference sequence). V was clipped by 5 bases and J by 4 bases; unmatched bases: 2. The CDR3 nucleotides are TGTGCCAGTAGTTCGGGACAGGGAAACACCATATATTTT. This encodes CASSSGQGNTIYF.

This clone was seen only a few times. The chain couples TRBV4-3 to TRBJ1-4, with TRBD1 matching 8 bases. Trimming removed 4 bases from V and 5 bases from J; junction bases left unmatched: 6. The CDR3 totals 15 residues. Looked up from germline, CDR1 is LGHNA and CDR2 is YSLEER. CDR3 DNA: TGCGCCAGCAGCCTCAAAGACAGGGGCAATGAAAAACTGTTTTTT. It encodes CASSLKDRGNEKLFF.

This clone was detected only once. V gene TRBV30 combines with J gene TRBJ1-2; D is unresolved. CDR3 length equals 12 residues. V lost 1 base, J lost 7 bases, and 10 bases lay in between. CDR1 and CDR2 (germline): GTSNPN, SVGIG (reference sequence). For the CDR3, the DNA is TGTGCCTGGAGTGAATCCCCATTTGGCTACACCTTC. It translates to CAWSESPFGYTF.

The V and J genes are TRBV3-1 (or the pseudogene TRBV3-2) and TRBJ2-7, with TRBD1 identical over 9 bases. CDR3 length: 15 residues. The junction had 5 bases not matched to a gene; V was cut back by 1 base and J by 4 bases. The germline gives CDR1 LGHDT, CDR2 YNNKEL (reference sequence). The CDR3 protein is CASSQGGTGWYEQYF. CDR3 bases: TGTGCCAGCAGCCAAGGTGGGACAGGGTGGTACGAGCAGTACTTC.

With respect to this clone: The junction shows a germline mismatch at one end, possibly a read error. Other DNA variants within this sample encode the same CDR3. The rearrangement uses TRBV4-1 and TRBJ2-3, with 11 positions matching TRBD2. The CDR3 is 16 amino acids. CDR1 is MGHRA, CDR2 YSYEKL, per germline. DNA for the CDR3: TGCGCCAGTAGCCAAGCAATAGCGGGGGGGAGGGATACGCAGTATTTT. It codes for CASSQAIAGGRDTQYF.

This clone was picked up a small number of times. This chain connects TRBV11-2 to TRBJ1-5, with D maybe TRBD1 (6 bases). V shed 4 bases and J shed 2 bases, with 12 bases lying between them. The CDR3 sequence is 15 residues long. Germline CDR1 is SGHAT and CDR2 is FQNNGV. CDR3 nucleotides: TGTGCCAGCAGCTCCACAGGGTTTGGCAATCAGCCCCAGCATTTT. Encoded protein: CASSSTGFGNQPQHF.

The chain recombines TRBV13 with TRBJ1-2; a weak D match, TRBD1 (5 bases). V shed 4 bases and J shed 4 bases, with 16 bases lying between them. Germline V gene sequence: CDR1 PRHDT, CDR2 FYEKMQ (reference sequence). CDR3 length: 15 amino acids. This CDR3 reads CASSYNRWAAYGYTF. CDR3 sequence (DNA): TGTGCCAGCAGCTATAACAGGTGGGCGGCCTATGGCTACACCTTC.

A few counts support this clone. This chain connects TRBV11-2 to TRBJ2-5; TRBD2 aligns across 9 bases. This CDR3 is built from 15 residues. Germline CDR1 is SGHAT and CDR2 is FQNNGV. With 5 bases clipped from V and 4 bases from J, the junction kept 8 bases outside the gene matches. Here the CDR3 reads CASSPLSAGGETQYF. CDR3 in DNA: TGTGCCAGCAGCCCATTATCAGCGGGGGGAGAGACCCAGTACTTC.

The V and J genes are TRBV27 and TRBJ2-3; TRBD2 aligns across 7 bases. Germline CDR1 and CDR2: MNHEY and SMNVEV (reference sequence). The CDR3 sequence is 15 residues long. V was pared by 5 bases and J by 2 bases, with 7 bases of the junction left unmatched. In nucleotides, the CDR3 is TGTGCCAGCAGTATCGCGGGGGAGACCACAGATACGCAGTATTTT. It codes for CASSIAGETTDTQYF.

The chain combines TRBV6-2 or TRBV6-3 with TRBJ2-7; 9 nucleotides line up with TRBD1. The V gene's germline CDR1 is MNHEY and CDR2 SVGEGT. Unmatched junction bases numbered 9, after V lost 6 bases and J lost 6 bases. The CDR3 spans 14 residues. CDR3: CASSPGQGLSEQYF. The CDR3 DNA sequence: TGTGCCAGCAGCCCGGGACAGGGTTTAAGCGAGCAGTACTTC.

This clone was counted between two and nine times. The chain couples TRBV29-1 to TRBJ1-2; the match to TRBD1 covers 7 bases. Trimming took 7 bases from V and 6 from J; bases not matched to a gene: 11. Germline-derived CDR1 and CDR2 are SQVTM and ANQGSEA. The CDR3 length is 13 residues. CDR3 amino acids: CSAARQGGDGYTF. CDR3 DNA: TGCAGCGCCGCGCGGCAGGGGGGCGATGGCTACACCTTC.

The CDR3 nucleotides are TGCGCCAGCAGCTTGGCCCAGGGATCGGAAGCTTTCTTT. This gives the protein CASSLAQGSEAFF. The rearrangement links TRBV5-1 to TRBJ1-1; perhaps TRBD1 as D (5 bases). The germline CDR1 and CDR2 sequences are SGHRS and YFSETQ. V was pared by 0 bases and J by 8 bases, with 11 bases between. The CDR3 sequence is 13 residues long.

The chain links TRBV6-5 to TRBJ2-7; D perhaps matches TRBD1 (6 bases). The CDR3 runs to 16 residues. Deletions cut 0 bases from V and 0 bases from J, with 12 bases between. Germline lookup yields CDR1 MNHEY and CDR2 SVGAGI. The CDR3: CASSYSRRGSSYEQYF. The CDR3 region has the DNA TGTGCCAGCAGTTACTCGAGAAGGGGGAGCTCCTACGAGCAGTACTTC.

This clone was seen just once. The V call is TRBV7-8, the J call TRBJ1-3; D remains ambiguous. The CDR3 extends over 16 amino acids. The germline V and J ends were trimmed by 5 bases and 2 bases, with 16 bases remaining between them. Per germline, CDR1 SGHVS and CDR2 FQNEAQ. The DNA for the CDR3 is TGTGCCAGCAGCGACGCACGGGGAACGACTGGAAACACCATATATTTT. It translates to CASSDARGTTGNTIYF.

V usage is TRBV10-1 and J usage is TRBJ2-1; D is perhaps TRBD1 (5 bases). From germline, CDR1 is WNHNN and CDR2 SYGVQD (reference sequence). The V end was cut by 9 bases, the J end by 1 base, with 10 bases between. The CDR3 is 13 amino acids. CDR3 bases: TGCGCCAGTTCAGGGAAATCCTACAATGAGCAGTTCTTC. It codes for CASSGKSYNEQFF.

The chain joins TRBV4-2 to TRBJ1-2; D may be TRBD1 (6 bases). Trimming shortened V by 1 base and J by 2 bases, and 14 bases separated the two germline ends. The germline gives CDR1 LGHNA, CDR2 YNFKEQ. CDR3 length equals 16 residues. CDR3: CASSQGSRTANYGYTF. The CDR3 DNA reads TGTGCCAGCAGCCAAGGGAGCCGGACAGCCAACTATGGCTACACCTTC.

The chain employs TRBV6-2 or TRBV6-3 and TRBJ2-2; D is uncertain. Trimming removed 2 bases from V and 0 bases from J, with 19 bases in between. Germline lookup yields CDR1 MNHEY and CDR2 SVGEGT. There are 19 residues in the CDR3. CDR3 in DNA: TGTGCCAGCAGTTACAAGTTAGCAGCCACCTCTTCGAACACCGGGGAGCTGTTTTTT. Protein product: CASSYKLAATSSNTGELFF.

This clone was seen once. The chain joins TRBV25-1 to TRBJ1-2, with 10 bases that match TRBD1. V shed 2 bases, J shed 4 bases, and the junction held 10 bases outside the gene matches. The CDR3 has 17 amino acids. CDR1 and CDR2 (germline): MGHDK, SYGVNS. In DNA form, the CDR3 reads TGTGCCAGCAGTGAAATTAACGACAGGGGGCGCTTCTATGGCTACACCTTC. It encodes CASSEINDRGRFYGYTF.

The V and J genes are TRBV2 and TRBJ1-6, with no clear D. CDR3 length: 13 residues. The V end was cut by 6 bases, the J end by 13 bases, with 16 bases between. CDR1 is SNHLY and CDR2 is FYNNEI in the germline V gene. The CDR3 sequence: CASRQSSSAPLHF. The CDR3 DNA is TGTGCCAGCAGACAGTCCTCCTCGGCTCCCCTCCACTTT.

This clone has a single count. This rearrangement joins TRBV2 to TRBJ2-1; 13 nucleotides agree with TRBD2. This CDR3 spans 19 amino acids. The V segment lost 5 bases and the J segment 0 bases; nucleotides outside the gene matches: 10. Germline V gene data show CDR1 as SNHLY and CDR2 as FYNNEI. The CDR3 sequence is CASSLTSGGTRSSYNEQFF. In DNA form, the CDR3 reads TGTGCCAGCAGTCTGACTAGCGGGGGGACACGCAGCTCCTACAATGAGCAGTTCTTC.